This entry concerns a single T cell receptor (beta chain). Which antigen it targets is not known. Qualities for individual bases were not recorded, and no much larger clone is one base off. Libraries were constructed by the immunoSEQ multiplex PCR assay. The multiplex PCR relied on a mix of 60 forward primers for TCR Vbeta segments and 13 reverse primers for TCR Jbeta segments. The CDR3 region of rearranged TCR beta genes was amplified from genomic DNA with a multiplex PCR assay. Amplified TCR beta libraries were sequenced as 87-base-pair reads on the Illumina HiSeq System. As for the authors' bioinformatics: A later analysis tallied some 79 million unique TCR beta chains across the 666 repertoires, and some 10 million of those chains were shared by two or more donors. Raw reads were error-corrected and collapsed into unique sequences by a nearest-neighbor algorithm in which closely related sequences were merged to remove PCR and sequencing errors. To assign V, D and J gene segments, CDR3 sequences were aligned to IMGT reference sequences. For a sequence to be retained, a match of at least six nucleotides to both a V gene segment and a J gene segment was required. Rearrangements were called productive when the CDR3 lacked stop codons and stayed in frame with V and J; all others were non-productive. Following IMGT convention, CDR3 was defined as the stretch from the second conserved V-encoded cysteine up to the conserved J-encoded phenylalanine. The earlier analysis of about 500 of the donors excluded sequences that lacked an unambiguous match to a single V gene segment. An earlier analysis of fewer than 650 of the donors classified V segments as functional when productive rearrangements were above 56.7% and as segregating when the standard deviation between donors was above 5%. A statistical classification framework was built for diagnosing cytomegalovirus status from the catalog of TCR beta chain sequences. A later analysis assigned V and J genes by comparing TCR nucleotide sequences with IMGT/GENE-DB human TR gene sequences. In a later analysis, CDR3 sequences and most-parsimonious VDJ recombination scenarios were assigned using the TCRdist pipeline. In a later analysis, each TCR beta chain was defined by its CDR3 amino acid sequence together with its V-gene family, and reads without a unique V-gene family were excluded. In a later analysis, around 600 highly shared, low-generation-probability nucleotide sequences were removed to address suspected cross-contamination and a sequencing artifact. For each public chain, a later analysis derived a clonal expansion index from normalized ranks of inferred template counts within each repertoire. In a later analysis, generation probabilities were computed with a VDJ recombination model fitted to out-of-frame rearrangements, and the resulting probabilities were checked against IGoR. In a later analysis, TCR-TCR, TCR-HLA and TCR-CMV co-occurrence was scored with hypergeometric tests, and a repertoire-size bias correction was applied to TCR pairs. False discovery rates were estimated in a later analysis by permuting HLA or CMV assignments 20 times. In a later analysis, co-occurring TCRs were grouped using DBSCAN, and TCRdist sequence similarity was added for clustering within HLA-allele-positive subsets. Repertoires with fewer than 30,000 or more than 120,000 public chains were left out of co-occurrence clustering, as were four to six repertoires with anomalous nucleotide sharing. Not all clones reach the TCRdb copy of this immuneACCESS table, which keeps in-frame sequences only. Checked studies attribute under half of the gap to unresolved V genes and leave the rest unexplained. That table gives V, J and clone size, and the DNA gave D and trimming. The sample records 180,000 or so clones, roughly 83% of which are singletons. Jointly, the top ten make up over 2% of the sample.

This specimen comes from a study of cytomegalovirus exposure and HLA in healthy donors (dated by TCRdb to about 2017). For the wider study: An earlier analysis of some 600 of the donors reported over 250 Gb of sequence data and around 100 million unique TCR beta sequences obtained from 150 million to 200 million T cells. In a later analysis, previously published TCR beta repertoires from hundreds of donors were re-analyzed and high-resolution HLA genotyping was added so that TCR occurrence patterns could be studied. In a later genetic analysis, genome-wide SNP genotypes for about 55% of the roughly 670 donors were used, and that subset was treated as a discovery cohort. Every repertoire in the discovery cohort had been generated on one and the same sequencing platform. To predict cytomegalovirus infection status, the study combined high-throughput TCR immunosequencing, statistical association of individual TCRs with disease status, and machine learning. The study was designed to test whether signatures of past pathogen exposure could be identified by cataloging public T cell receptors. HLA typing included class I and class II loci at four-digit resolution. The study profiled the T cell repertoires of 550 to 700 subjects by immunosequencing and related them to cytomegalovirus serostatus. Across approximately 400 genotyped donors of the cohort, an average of 235,054 unique TCR beta nucleotide sequences per donor were sequenced, and 15% to 20% of those sequences were non-productive. An earlier analysis of approximately 500 of the donors applied high-throughput TCR beta sequencing to assess whether each TCR beta V gene segment acted as functional or pseudogenic. Typing coverage differed by locus: A, B, C, DRB1 and DQB1 were typed in about 620-640 donors, DQA1 in 500 to 550, DPA1 in 600 to 610, and DPB1 in just under 480. Roughly 5 DR-DQ haplotypes were handled as single units for association and clustering because linkage in the cohort was strong. Among the 398 genotyped donors, approximately 76% belonged to the genetic ancestry cluster associated with self-reported Caucasian donors. Donor age, sex, ethnicity and CMV serostatus were collected together with the repertoire data. Rather than using new phenotypic data, the later analysis identified candidate immune exposures from TCR beta sequences and from how often those sequences occurred across donors. Approximately 330 gigabases of sequencing data and around 80 million unique TCR sequences made up an early release that covered approximately 620 HLA-typed donors. Along with the roughly 700-subject first cohort, a separate validation cohort of over a hundred different subjects was used. On the study overall, not on this receptor specifically: The classifier was reported to diagnose cytomegalovirus status with high specificity and sensitivity in both the original and validation cohorts. This cohort had only TCR beta chains sequenced, and the lack of alpha or paired-chain data limited which features could be detected. A cluster of highly shared sequence variants was judged likely to represent a technical artifact of the sequencing pipeline. According to a later analysis, parvovirus B19, influenza, CMV and Epstein-Barr virus appeared linked to several top co-occurrence clusters. In a later analysis, most CMV-associated TCR beta chains were found to appear HLA-restricted, with HLA associations seemingly driven largely by CMV exposure. Correlated functional status among segregating V segments might be attributable to linkage disequilibrium, but an unknown experimental factor could not be ruled out. Across donors, most TCR sequences were observed very rarely, whereas some public TCRs were present in many individuals. Compared with the 666-donor mean, donors in an Asian-associated ancestry cluster had fewer N-insertions in productive TCRs, according to a later genetic analysis. Roughly uniform sequencing depth across donors was assumed in presence/absence analyses, although this assumption may not hold. Specific HLA alleles were associated with roughly 16,000 TCR beta sequences at a false discovery rate of 0.05 in a later analysis. Three of the identified cytomegalovirus-associated TCR beta chains were confirmed in vitro to be specific for cytomegalovirus antigens. An earlier analysis of around 500 of the donors showed that most TCR beta V segments appeared in productive rearrangements either about 87% or about 30% of the time, which broadly matched IMGT annotations. According to the authors, the approach could potentially be generalized to other disease states and immunological phenotypes. In a later analysis, HLA-associated TCR beta chains showed more clonal expansion and lower generation probabilities than non-associated chains that were equally common. Strong co-occurrence of HLA alleles, especially DR and DQ, made assigning TCR associations to individual alleles difficult. A total of 150 to 200 TCR beta chains were listed by the study as associated with cytomegalovirus. Because counts were too low, about 18 rarely observed V segments, including chromosome 9 orphons, were excluded from the earlier analysis of under 650 of the donors. V-gene and J-gene trimming of TCR beta chains was associated with a missense DCLRE1C variant in a later genetic analysis, and the association was replicated in an independent cohort. Because the 87-base-pair reads could not distinguish some IMGT-functional V segments, including TRBV6-2 and TRBV6-3, those segments were excluded. A later analysis found that TCR association rates varied across HLA loci, with DRB1 alleles showing the most associated TCRs and HLA-C alleles the fewest. Because HLA typing was missing for some donors at each locus, association tests included only the typed subset. Immune exposure information for the cohort was limited to CMV serostatus. A further reported finding was that TCR beta sequences accurately predicted the HLA-A and HLA-B alleles for most subjects in the first cohort.

The CDR3 covers 15 residues, taking in both the cysteine and the phenylalanine. Only the CDR3 DNA is retained, 45 bases long and in frame from the first base. Trimming takes 1 base from V and 5 bases from J, and the germline ends sit 15 bases apart. CDR1 SGHKS and CDR2 YYEKEE were looked up in the germline V gene (reference sequence). The cohort consisted of 600 or so healthy bone marrow donors. At the time of sampling, all cohort members were nominally healthy, though unrecorded immune exposures were likely present. The donor was CMV seronegative and belonged to the group of roughly 330 seronegative cohort members. Every donor gave a peripheral blood sample, and the peripheral blood mononuclear cells from that sample were used for TCR beta sequencing. Genomic DNA extraction from the blood cell samples was performed with the Qiagen DNeasy Blood Extraction Kit.

Sequenced input: PBMCs. This chain joins TRBV5-5 to TRBJ1-1, and possibly TRBD1, on 6 matching bases. The sequence derives from a woman aged 45 to 65 in good health and CMV-seronegative. The bases are TGTGCCAGCAGCTTGTACTCAGGGGCCGAAACTGAAGCTTTCTTT. Its translation reads: CASSLYSGAETEAFF.